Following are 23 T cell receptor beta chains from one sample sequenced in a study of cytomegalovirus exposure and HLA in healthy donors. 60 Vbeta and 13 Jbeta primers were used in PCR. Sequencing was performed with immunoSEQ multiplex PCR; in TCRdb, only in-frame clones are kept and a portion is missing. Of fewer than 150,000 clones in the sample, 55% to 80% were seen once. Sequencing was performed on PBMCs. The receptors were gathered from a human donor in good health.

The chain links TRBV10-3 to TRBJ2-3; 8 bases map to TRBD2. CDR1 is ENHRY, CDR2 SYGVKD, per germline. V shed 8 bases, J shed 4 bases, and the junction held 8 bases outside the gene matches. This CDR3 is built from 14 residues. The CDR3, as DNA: TGTGCCATCGGGGCGGGGGGCCGGGCAGATACGCAGTATTTT. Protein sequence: CAIGAGGRADTQYF.

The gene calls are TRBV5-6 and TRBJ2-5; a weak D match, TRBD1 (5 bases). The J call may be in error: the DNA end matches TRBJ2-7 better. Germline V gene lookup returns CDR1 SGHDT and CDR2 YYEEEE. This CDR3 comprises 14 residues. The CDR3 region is CASSADGHSYEQYF. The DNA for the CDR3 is TGTGCCAGCAGCGCGGACGGACACTCCTACGAGCAGTACTTC.

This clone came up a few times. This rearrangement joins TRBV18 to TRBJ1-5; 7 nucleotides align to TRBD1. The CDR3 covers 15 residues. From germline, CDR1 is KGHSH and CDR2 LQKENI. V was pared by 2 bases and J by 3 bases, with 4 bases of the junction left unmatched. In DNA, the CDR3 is TGTGCCAGCTCACCAGGACAGGCGAACAATCAGCCCCAGCATTTT. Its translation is CASSPGQANNQPQHF.

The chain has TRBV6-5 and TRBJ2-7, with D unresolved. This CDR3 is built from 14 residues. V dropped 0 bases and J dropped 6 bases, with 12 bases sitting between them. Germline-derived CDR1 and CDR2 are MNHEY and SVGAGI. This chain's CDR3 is CASSYSSLASEQYF. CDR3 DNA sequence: TGTGCCAGCAGTTACTCGAGTCTTGCGAGCGAGCAGTACTTC.

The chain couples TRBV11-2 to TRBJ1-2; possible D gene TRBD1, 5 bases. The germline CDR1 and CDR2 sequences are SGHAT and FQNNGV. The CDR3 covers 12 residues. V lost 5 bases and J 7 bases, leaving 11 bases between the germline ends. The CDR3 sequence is CASSGPGFGYTF. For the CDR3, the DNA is TGTGCCAGCAGCGGACCAGGGTTTGGCTACACCTTC.

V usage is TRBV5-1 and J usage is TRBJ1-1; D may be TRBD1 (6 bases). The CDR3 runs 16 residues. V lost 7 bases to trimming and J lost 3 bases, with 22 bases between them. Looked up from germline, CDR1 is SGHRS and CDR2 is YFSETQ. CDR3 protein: CASSDQGQPLDTEAFF. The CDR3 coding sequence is TGCGCCAGCTCAGACCAAGGACAGCCCCTCGACACTGAAGCTTTCTTT.

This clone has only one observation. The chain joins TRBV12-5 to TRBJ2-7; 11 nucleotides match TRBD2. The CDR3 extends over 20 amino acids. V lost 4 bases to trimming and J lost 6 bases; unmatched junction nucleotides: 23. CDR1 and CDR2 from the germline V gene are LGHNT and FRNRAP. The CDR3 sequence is CASGSPADRARTSGYCEQYF. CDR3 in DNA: TGTGCTAGTGGTTCCCCTGCGGACAGGGCCAGGACTAGCGGGTATTGCGAGCAGTACTTC.

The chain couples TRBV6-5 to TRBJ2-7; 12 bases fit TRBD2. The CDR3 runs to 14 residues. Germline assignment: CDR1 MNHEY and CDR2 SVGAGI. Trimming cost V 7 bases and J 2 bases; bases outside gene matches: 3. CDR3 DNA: TGTGCCAGCACCCCTAGCGGGGGGGCCTACGAGCAGTACTTC. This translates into CASTPSGGAYEQYF.

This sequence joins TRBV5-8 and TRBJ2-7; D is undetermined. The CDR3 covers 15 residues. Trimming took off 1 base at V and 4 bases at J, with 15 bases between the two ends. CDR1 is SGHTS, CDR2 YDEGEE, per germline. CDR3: CASSLNSDISYEQYF. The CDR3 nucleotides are TGTGCCAGCAGCTTGAATTCCGACATTTCATACGAGCAGTACTTC.

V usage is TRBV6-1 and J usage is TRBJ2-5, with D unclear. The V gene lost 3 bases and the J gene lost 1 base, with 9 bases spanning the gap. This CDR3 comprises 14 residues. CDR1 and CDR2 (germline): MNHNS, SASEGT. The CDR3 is CASSDVGIQETQYF. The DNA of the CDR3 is TGTGCCAGCAGTGATGTGGGCATCCAAGAGACCCAGTACTTC.

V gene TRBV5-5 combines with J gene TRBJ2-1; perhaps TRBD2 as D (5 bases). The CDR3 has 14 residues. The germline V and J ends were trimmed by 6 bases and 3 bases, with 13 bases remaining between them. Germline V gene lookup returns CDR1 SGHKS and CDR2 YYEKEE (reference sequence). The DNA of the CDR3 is TGTGCCAGCATCCGGGGATCAGTCTACAATGAGCAGTTCTTC. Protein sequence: CASIRGSVYNEQFF.

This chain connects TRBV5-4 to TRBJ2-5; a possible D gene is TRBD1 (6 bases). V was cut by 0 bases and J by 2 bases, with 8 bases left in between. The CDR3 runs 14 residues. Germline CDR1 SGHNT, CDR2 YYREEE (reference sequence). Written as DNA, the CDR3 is TGTGCCAGCAGCTTGGAGGGGGTTCAAGAGACCCAGTACTTC. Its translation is CASSLEGVQETQYF.

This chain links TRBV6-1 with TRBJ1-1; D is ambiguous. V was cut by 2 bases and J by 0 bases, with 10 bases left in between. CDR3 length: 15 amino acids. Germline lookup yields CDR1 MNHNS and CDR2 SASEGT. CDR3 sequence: CASSEYTRLNTEAFF. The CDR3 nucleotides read TGTGCCAGCAGTGAATATACACGATTGAACACTGAAGCTTTCTTT.

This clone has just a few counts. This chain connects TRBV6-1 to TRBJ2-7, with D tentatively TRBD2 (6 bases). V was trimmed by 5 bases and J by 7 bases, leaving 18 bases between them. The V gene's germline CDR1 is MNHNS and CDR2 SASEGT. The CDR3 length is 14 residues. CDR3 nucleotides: TGTGCCAGCAGTCGGGTGTCGGCGGGGAGGGAGCAGTACTTC. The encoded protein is CASSRVSAGREQYF.

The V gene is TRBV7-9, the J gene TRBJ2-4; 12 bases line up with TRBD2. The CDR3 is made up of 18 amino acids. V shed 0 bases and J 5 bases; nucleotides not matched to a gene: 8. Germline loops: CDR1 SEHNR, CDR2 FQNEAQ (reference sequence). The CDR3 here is CASSLAALAGGRENIQYF. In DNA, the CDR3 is TGTGCCAGCAGCTTAGCGGCCCTAGCGGGGGGGCGTGAAAACATTCAGTACTTC.

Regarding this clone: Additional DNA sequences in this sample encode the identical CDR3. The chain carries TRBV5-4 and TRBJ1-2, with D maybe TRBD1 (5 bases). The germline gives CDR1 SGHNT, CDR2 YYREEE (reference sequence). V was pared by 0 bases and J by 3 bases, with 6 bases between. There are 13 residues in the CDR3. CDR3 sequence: CASSLETDYGYTF. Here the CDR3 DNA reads TGTGCCAGCAGCTTGGAGACAGACTATGGCTACACCTTC.

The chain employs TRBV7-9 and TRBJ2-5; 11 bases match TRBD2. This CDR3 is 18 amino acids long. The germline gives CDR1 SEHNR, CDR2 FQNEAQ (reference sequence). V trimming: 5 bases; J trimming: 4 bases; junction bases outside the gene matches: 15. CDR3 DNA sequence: TGTGCCAGCAGCGTCGGCTCCCTTAGCGGGAGGGCCGGAGAGACCCAGTACTTC. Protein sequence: CASSVGSLSGRAGETQYF.

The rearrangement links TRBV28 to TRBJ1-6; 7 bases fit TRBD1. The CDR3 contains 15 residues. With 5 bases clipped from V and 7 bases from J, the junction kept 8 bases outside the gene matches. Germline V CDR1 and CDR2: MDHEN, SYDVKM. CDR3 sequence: CASSTPGTENSPLHF. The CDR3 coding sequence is TGTGCCAGCAGTACCCCCGGGACAGAGAATTCACCCCTCCACTTT.

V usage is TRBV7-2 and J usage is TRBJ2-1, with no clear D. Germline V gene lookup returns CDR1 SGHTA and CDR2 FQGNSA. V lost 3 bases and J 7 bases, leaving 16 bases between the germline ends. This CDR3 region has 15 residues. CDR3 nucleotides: TGTGCCAGCAGCTTGGGCCATAGAAATCAAAATGAGCAGTTCTTC. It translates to CASSLGHRNQNEQFF. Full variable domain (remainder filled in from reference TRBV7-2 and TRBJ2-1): GAGVSQSPSNKVTEKGKDVELRCDPISGHTALYWYRQSLGQGLEFLIYFQGNSAPDKSGLPSDRFSAERTGGSVSTLTIQRTQQEDSAVYLCASSLGHRNQNEQFFGPGTRLTVL.

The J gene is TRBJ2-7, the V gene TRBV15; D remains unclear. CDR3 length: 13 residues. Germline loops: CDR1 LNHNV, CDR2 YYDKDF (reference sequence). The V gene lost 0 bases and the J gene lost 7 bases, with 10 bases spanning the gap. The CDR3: CATSRDLLSEQYF. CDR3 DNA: TGTGCCACCAGCAGAGATTTATTGTCTGAGCAGTACTTC.

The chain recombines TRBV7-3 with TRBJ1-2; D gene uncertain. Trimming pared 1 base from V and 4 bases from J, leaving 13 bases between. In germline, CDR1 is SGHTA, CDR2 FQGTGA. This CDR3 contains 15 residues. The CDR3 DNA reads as TGTGCCAGCAGCTTAAGTGGCGGACTGGCCTATGGCTACACCTTC. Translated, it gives CASSLSGGLAYGYTF.

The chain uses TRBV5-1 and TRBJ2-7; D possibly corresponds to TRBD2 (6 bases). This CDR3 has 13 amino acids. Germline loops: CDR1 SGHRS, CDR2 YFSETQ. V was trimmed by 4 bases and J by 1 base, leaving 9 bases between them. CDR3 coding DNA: TGCGCCAGCAGCCAGGGACTTTCCTACGAGCAGTACTTC. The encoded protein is CASSQGLSYEQYF.

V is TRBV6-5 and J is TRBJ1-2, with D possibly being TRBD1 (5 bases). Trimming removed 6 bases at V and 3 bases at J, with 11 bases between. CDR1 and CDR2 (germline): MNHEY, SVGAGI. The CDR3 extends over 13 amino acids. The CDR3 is CASSPDSYYGYTF. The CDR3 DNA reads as TGTGCCAGCAGCCCCGACAGCTACTATGGCTACACCTTC.